These T cell receptor beta chains were read from a single sample in a study of CD8+CD57+ T cells in acquired aplastic anemia. MiXCR was run by TCRdb on the reads, yielding one entry per CDR3 protein. The sample lists 150,000 to 200,000 distinct CDR3 sequences, 60% to 70% occurring once. The sample was sorted CD4+, CD8+, or CD8+CD57+ T cells (not recorded which) from PBMCs. Receptors originate from a human donor in good health. The CDR3 runs from the conserved cysteine through the conserved F or W. D genes are given only for firm matches. Clone size is stated in some rows and not others, as once, few, many or a class when expanded.

>TRBV4-2|TRBD2|.|TRBJ2-3
CASSPGEGSTDTQYF
TGTGCCAGCAGTCCGGGGGAGGGAAGCACAGATACGCAGTATTTT
>TRBV14|TRBD1|.|TRBJ2-5
CASSHAGQGAETQYF
TGTGCCAGCAGCCACGCGGGACAGGGGGCGGAGACCCAGTACTTC
>TRBV15|TRBD2|.|TRBJ2-3
CATSNGGATDTQYF
TGTGCCACCAGCAACGGGGGGGCCACAGATACGCAGTATTTT
>TRBV10-3|TRBD1|.|TRBJ1-1
CAIRPRQGPEAFF
TGTGCCATCAGACCCCGACAGGGCCCTGAAGCTTTCTTT
>TRBV20-1|.|few|TRBJ2-5
CSARLSSGETQYF
TGCAGTGCTAGGCTGTCTAGTGGAGAGACCCAGTACTTC
>TRBV29-1|.|.|TRBJ2-5
CSVGWGGGETQYF
TGCAGCGTTGGGTGGGGTGGCGGCGAGACCCAGTACTTC
>TRBV2|.|once|TRBJ1-1
CASSGRGLGTEAFF
TGTGCCAGCAGCGGCCGGGGCCTCGGCACTGAAGCTTTCTTT
>TRBV5-4|.|.|TRBJ2-7
CASSRPAAGSYEQYF
TGTGCCAGCAGCCGTCCGGCCGCCGGATCCTACGAGCAGTACTTC
>TRBV30|.|.|TRBJ1-6
CAWSGVRERSNSPLHF
TGTGCCTGGAGTGGGGTCAGGGAAAGAAGTAATTCACCCCTCCACTTT
>TRBV7-3|.|.|TRBJ2-1
CASSFRGPGQDEQFF
TGTGCCAGCAGCTTCCGGGGGCCCGGTCAAGATGAGCAGTTCTTC
>TRBV15|.|.|TRBJ1-4
CATSRDMAENEKLFF
TGTGCCACCAGCAGAGATATGGCAGAAAATGAAAAACTGTTTTTT
>TRBV25-1|.|.|TRBJ2-1
CASSESPTGFF
TGTGCCAGCAGTGAATCTCCCACGGGGTTCTTC
>TRBV20-1|.|.|TRBJ2-7
CSADPLGSRGLYEQYF
TGCAGTGCTGATCCCCTCGGGAGCCGCGGGCTCTACGAGCAGTACTTC
>TRBV5-1|.|once|TRBJ1-1
CASSFGGLTEAFF
TGCGCCAGCAGCTTTGGTGGGCTCACTGAAGCTTTCTTT
>TRBV6-5|.|.|TRBJ2-1
CASSYSGDTSSSYNEQFF
TGTGCCAGCAGTTACTCGGGGGACACCTCAAGCTCCTACAATGAGCAGTTCTTC
>TRBV20-1|.|.|TRBJ1-1
CSARDITDSVAEAFF
TGCAGTGCTAGAGATATTACCGACAGTGTCGCTGAAGCTTTCTTT
>TRBV24-1|TRBD1|.|TRBJ1-5
CATSDPGQGNQPQHF
TGTGCCACCAGTGACCCCGGACAGGGCAATCAGCCCCAGCATTTT
>TRBV10-3|.|.|TRBJ1-2
CAITGGPNYGYTF
TGTGCCATCACCGGGGGCCCTAACTATGGCTACACCTTC
>TRBV14|.|.|TRBJ1-5
CASSPDIYQPQHF
TGTGCCAGCAGCCCGGACATCTATCAGCCCCAGCATTTT
>TRBV20-1|.|.|TRBJ2-7
CSARGRGTSYEQYF
TGCAGTGCTAGAGGGAGGGGCACCTCCTACGAGCAGTACTTC
>TRBV6-2/TRBV6-3|.|.|TRBJ1-2
CASRRLGGGIGYTF
TGTGCCAGCAGGCGACTTGGCGGGGGGATAGGCTACACCTTC
>TRBV5-1|TRBD1|.|TRBJ2-5
CASSLAGQDGETQYF
TGCGCCAGCAGCTTGGCGGGACAGGACGGAGAGACCCAGTACTTC
>TRBV10-3|TRBD2|few|TRBJ2-7
CAISGLAGTYEQYF
TGTGCCATCAGCGGACTAGCGGGGACCTACGAGCAGTACTTC
>TRBV5-8|.|.|TRBJ2-3
CASREGTGTDTQYF
TGTGCCAGCAGGGAAGGGACTGGCACAGATACGCAGTATTTT
>TRBV20-1|.|few|TRBJ2-7
CSMQTYYEQYF
TGCAGTATGCAGACTTACTACGAGCAGTACTTC
>TRBV10-3|.|.|TRBJ2-1
CAISRGAGNEQFF
TGTGCCATCAGCAGGGGAGCGGGCAATGAGCAGTTCTTC
>TRBV7-6|.|.|TRBJ2-7
CASSLDEVSYEQYF
TGTGCCAGCAGCTTAGATGAAGTCTCCTACGAGCAGTACTTC
>TRBV2|TRBD1|.|TRBJ1-6
CASSQQGSGSPLHF
TGTGCCAGCAGTCAACAGGGGTCTGGTTCACCCCTCCACTTT
>TRBV20-1|TRBD2|once|TRBJ2-6
CSARGGLAEMMLSGANVLTF
TGCAGTGCTAGAGGGGGACTAGCGGAGATGATGTTATCTGGGGCCAACGTCCTGACTTTC
>TRBV9|.|.|TRBJ2-1
CASTGTNTYNEQFF
TGTGCCAGCACCGGGACAAATACTTACAATGAGCAGTTCTTC
>TRBV19|.|once|TRBJ1-3
CASGGRGNTIYF
TGTGCCAGCGGGGGACGTGGAAACACTATATATTTT
>TRBV24-1|TRBD1|few|TRBJ2-3
CATSDFRSDRGPLDTQYF
TGTGCCACCAGTGATTTTCGATCGGACAGGGGGCCTTTAGATACGCAGTATTTT
>TRBV20-1|.|.|TRBJ2-7
CSARDLGEYEQYF
TGCAGTGCTAGAGATCTGGGGGAGTACGAGCAGTACTTC
>TRBV24-1|.|few|TRBJ2-1
CATSDTDSFSYNEQFF
TGTGCCACCAGTGACACCGACAGTTTCTCCTACAATGAGCAGTTCTTC
>TRBV2|.|.|TRBJ1-4
CACSEVAGINEKPFF
TGTGCCTGCAGTGAAGTTGCAGGAATTAATGAAAAACCGTTTTTT
>TRBV20-1|.|.|TRBJ2-7
CSARPPSYVRSQQYF
TGCAGTGCTCGACCCCCAAGTTACGTGCGGAGCCAGCAGTACTTC
>TRBV27|TRBD1|.|TRBJ1-2
CASSERQGAPYGYTF
TGTGCCAGCAGCGAACGACAGGGGGCCCCCTATGGCTACACCTTC